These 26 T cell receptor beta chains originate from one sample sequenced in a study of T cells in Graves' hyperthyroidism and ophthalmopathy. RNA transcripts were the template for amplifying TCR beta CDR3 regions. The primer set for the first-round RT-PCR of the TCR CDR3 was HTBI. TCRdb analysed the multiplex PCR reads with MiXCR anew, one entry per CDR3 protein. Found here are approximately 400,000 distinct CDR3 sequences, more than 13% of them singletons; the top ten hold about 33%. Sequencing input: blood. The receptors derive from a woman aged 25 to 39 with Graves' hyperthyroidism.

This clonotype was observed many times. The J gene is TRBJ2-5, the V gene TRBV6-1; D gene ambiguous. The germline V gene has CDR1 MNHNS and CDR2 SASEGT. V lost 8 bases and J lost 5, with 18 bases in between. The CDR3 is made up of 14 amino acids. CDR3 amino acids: CASSSSASGETQYF. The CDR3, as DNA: TGTGCCAGCTCATCATCTGCTAGTGGGGAGACCCAGTACTTC.

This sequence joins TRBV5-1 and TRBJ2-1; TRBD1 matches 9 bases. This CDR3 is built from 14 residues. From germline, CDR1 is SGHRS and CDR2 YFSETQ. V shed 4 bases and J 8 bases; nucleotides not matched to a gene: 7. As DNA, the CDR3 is TGCGCCAGCAGCCACAGGGGGCAGAAGGATGAGCAGTTCTTC. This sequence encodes CASSHRGQKDEQFF. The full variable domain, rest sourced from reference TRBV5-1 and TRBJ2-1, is KAGVTQTPRYLIKTRGQQVTLSCSPISGHRSVSWYQQTPGQGLQFLFEYFSETQRNKGNFPGRFSGRQFSNSRSEMNVSTLELGDSALYLCASSHRGQKDEQFFGPGTRLTVL.

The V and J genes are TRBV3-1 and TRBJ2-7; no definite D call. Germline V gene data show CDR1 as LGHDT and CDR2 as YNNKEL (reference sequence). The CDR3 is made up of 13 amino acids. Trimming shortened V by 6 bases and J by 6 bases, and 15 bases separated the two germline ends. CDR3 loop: CASSGRQAFEQYF. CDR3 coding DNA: TGTGCCAGCAGTGGCCGCCAGGCCTTCGAGCAGTACTTC.

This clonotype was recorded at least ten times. The CDR3 DNA is TGTGCCAGCAGGGGGGGGGACGAGCAGTACTTC. As protein: CASRGGDEQYF. The chain has TRBV2 and TRBJ2-7; 7 bases line up with TRBD2. Trimming removed 6 bases from V and 5 bases from J; junction bases left unmatched: 1. The CDR3 length is 11 residues. In germline, CDR1 is SNHLY, CDR2 FYNNEI.

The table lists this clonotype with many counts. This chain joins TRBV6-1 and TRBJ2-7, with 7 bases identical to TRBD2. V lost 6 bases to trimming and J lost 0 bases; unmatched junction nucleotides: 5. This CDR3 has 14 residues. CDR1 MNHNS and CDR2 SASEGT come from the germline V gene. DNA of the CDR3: TGTGCCAGCAGGCTAGCGGAGAGCTCCTACGAGCAGTACTTC. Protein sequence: CASRLAESSYEQYF.

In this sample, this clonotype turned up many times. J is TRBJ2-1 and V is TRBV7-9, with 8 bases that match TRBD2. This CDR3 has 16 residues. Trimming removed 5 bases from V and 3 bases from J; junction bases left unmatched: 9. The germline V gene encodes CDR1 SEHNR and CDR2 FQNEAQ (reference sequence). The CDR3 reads CASSPPTGLDYNEQFF. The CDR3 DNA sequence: TGTGCCAGCAGCCCCCCCACGGGACTAGACTACAATGAGCAGTTCTTC.

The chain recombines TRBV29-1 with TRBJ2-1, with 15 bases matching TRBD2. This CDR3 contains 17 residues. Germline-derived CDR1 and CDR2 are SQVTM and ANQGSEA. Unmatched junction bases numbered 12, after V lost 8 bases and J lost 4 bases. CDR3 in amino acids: CSSGTSGRSVEYNEQFF. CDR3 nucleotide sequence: TGCAGCTCCGGGACTAGCGGGAGGAGTGTTGAATACAATGAGCAGTTCTTC.

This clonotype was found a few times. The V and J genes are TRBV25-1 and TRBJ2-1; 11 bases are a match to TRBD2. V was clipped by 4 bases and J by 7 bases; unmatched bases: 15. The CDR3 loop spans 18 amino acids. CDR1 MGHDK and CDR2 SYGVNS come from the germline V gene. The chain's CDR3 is CASSARIAGGVWVNEQFF. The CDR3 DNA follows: TGTGCCAGCAGTGCTCGAATAGCGGGAGGGGTCTGGGTGAATGAGCAGTTCTTC.

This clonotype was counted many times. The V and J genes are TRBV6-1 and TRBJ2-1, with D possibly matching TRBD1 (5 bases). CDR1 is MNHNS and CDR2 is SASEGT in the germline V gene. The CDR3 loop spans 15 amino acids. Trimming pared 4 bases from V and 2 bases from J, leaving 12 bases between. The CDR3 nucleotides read TGTGCCAGCAGTGTTACAGGAGAGGCCTACAATGAGCAGTTCTTC. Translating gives CASSVTGEAYNEQFF.

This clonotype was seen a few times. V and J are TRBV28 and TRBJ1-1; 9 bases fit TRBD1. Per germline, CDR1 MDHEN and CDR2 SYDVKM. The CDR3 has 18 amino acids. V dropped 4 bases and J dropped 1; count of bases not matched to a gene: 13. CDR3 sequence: CASSSNLMDRGGNTEAFF. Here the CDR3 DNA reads TGTGCCAGCAGTTCTAACCTGATGGACAGGGGAGGGAACACTGAAGCTTTCTTT.

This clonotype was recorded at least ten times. DNA for the CDR3: TGTGCCAGCTCAGGATCCGGAATGAACACTGAAGCTTTCTTT. Amino acids: CASSGSGMNTEAFF. The chain carries TRBV18 and TRBJ1-1; the D is unclear. The CDR3 loop spans 14 amino acids. The V end lost 5 bases, the J end lost 0 bases, and 10 bases lay between the germline ends. Germline V gives CDR1 KGHSH, CDR2 LQKENI.

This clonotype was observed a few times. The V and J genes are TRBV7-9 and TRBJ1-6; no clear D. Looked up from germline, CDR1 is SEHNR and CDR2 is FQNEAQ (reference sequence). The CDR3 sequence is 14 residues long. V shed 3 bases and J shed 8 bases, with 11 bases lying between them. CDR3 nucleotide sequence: TGTGCCAGCAGCTTGGCCCTGAATTATTCACCCCTCCACTTT. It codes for CASSLALNYSPLHF.

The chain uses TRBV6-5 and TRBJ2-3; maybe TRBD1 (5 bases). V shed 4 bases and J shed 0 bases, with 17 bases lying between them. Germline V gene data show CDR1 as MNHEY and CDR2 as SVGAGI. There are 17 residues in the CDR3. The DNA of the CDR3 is TGTGCCAGCAGTTTTGGGGCAGGGTCCCCTAGCACAGATACGCAGTATTTT. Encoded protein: CASSFGAGSPSTDTQYF.

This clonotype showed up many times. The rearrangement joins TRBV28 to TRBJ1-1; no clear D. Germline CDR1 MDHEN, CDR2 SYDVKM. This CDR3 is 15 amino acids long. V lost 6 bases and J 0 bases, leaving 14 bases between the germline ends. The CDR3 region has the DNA TGTGCCAGCAGAGCCGACGGACCGATGAACACTGAAGCTTTCTTT. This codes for CASRADGPMNTEAFF. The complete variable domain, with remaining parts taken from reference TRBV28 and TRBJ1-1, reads DVKVTQSSRYLVKRTGEKVFLECVQDMDHENMFWYRQDPGLGLRLIYFSYDVKMKEKGDIPEGYSVSREKKERFSLILESASTNQTSMYLCASRADGPMNTEAFFGQGTRLTVV.

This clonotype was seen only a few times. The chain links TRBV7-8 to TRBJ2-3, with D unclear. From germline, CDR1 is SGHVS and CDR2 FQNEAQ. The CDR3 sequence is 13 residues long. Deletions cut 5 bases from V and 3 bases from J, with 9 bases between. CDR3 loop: CASSAQPTDTQYF. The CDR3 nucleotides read TGTGCCAGCAGCGCACAGCCTACAGATACGCAGTATTTT.

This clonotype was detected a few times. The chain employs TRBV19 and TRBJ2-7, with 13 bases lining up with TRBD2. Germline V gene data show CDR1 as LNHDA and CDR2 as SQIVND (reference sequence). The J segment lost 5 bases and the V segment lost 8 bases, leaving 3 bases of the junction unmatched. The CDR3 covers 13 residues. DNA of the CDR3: TGTGCCAGTGGACTAGCGGGAGAGGACGAGCAGTACTTC. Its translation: CASGLAGEDEQYF.

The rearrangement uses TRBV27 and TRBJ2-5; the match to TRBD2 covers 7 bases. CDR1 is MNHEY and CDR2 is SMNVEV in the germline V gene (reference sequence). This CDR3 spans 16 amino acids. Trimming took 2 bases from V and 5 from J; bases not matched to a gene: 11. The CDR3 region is CASSLPPGTGGETQYF. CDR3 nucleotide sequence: TGTGCCAGCAGTTTACCCCCCGGGACCGGGGGGGAGACCCAGTACTTC.

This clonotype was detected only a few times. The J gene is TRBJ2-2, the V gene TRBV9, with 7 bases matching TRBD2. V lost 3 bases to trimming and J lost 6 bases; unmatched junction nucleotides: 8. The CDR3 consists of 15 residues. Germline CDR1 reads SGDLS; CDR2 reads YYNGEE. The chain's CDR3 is CASSAREANAGELFF. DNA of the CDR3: TGTGCCAGCAGCGCCCGGGAGGCCAACGCCGGGGAGCTGTTTTTT.

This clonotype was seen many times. CDR3 bases: TGTGCCAGCAGCCTCCAGAGGACAGAGACCCAGTACTTC. It is translated as CASSLQRTETQYF. This chain links TRBV11-2 with TRBJ2-5; D remains ambiguous. Trimming cost V 5 bases and J 4 bases, with 11 bases left between them. The germline CDR1 and CDR2 sequences are SGHAT and FQNNGV. CDR3 length: 13 amino acids.

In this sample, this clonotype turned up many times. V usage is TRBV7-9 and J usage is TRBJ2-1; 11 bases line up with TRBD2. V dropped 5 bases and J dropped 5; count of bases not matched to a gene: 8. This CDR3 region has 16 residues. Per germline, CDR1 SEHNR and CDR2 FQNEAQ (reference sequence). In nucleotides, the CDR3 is TGTGCCAGCAGCCCTAATAGCGGGAGGGGAAACAATGAGCAGTTCTTC. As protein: CASSPNSGRGNNEQFF.

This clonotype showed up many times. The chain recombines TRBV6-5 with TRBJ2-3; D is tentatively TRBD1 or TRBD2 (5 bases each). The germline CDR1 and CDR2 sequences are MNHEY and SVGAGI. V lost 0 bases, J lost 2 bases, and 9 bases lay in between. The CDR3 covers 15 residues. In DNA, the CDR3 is TGTGCCAGCAGTTACTCAGGGACCTCCACAGATACGCAGTATTTT. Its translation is CASSYSGTSTDTQYF.

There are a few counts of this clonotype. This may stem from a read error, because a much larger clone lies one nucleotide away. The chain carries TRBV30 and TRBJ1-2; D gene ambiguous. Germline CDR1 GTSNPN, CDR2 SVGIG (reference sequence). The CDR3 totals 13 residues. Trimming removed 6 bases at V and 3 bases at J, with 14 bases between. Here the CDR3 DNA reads TGTGCCTGTCGGACTGTCTCCCACTATGGCTACACCTTC. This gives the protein CACRTVSHYGYTF.

The CDR3 bases are TGTGCCAGCAGTCGGGACCCGGGACAGGGAAGCAATCAGCCCCAGCATTTT. Translated: CASSRDPGQGSNQPQHF. This sequence joins TRBV6-1 and TRBJ1-5; 9 nucleotides align to TRBD1. The CDR3 extends over 17 amino acids. Germline trimming cut 5 bases from V and 1 base from J; bases unmatched to any gene: 9. The V gene's germline CDR1 is MNHNS and CDR2 SASEGT.

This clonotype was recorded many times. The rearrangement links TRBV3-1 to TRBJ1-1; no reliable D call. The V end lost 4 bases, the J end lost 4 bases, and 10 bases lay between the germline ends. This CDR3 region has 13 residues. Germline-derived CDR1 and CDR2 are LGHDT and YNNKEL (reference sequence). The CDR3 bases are TGTGCCAGCAGCCTTGACATTATCACTGAAGCTTTCTTT. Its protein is CASSLDIITEAFF.

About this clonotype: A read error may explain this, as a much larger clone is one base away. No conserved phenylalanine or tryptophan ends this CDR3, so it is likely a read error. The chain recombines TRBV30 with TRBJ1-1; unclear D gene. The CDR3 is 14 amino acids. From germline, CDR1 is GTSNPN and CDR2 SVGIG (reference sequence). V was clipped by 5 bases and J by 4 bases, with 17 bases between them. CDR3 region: CAWCRPGPITEAFS. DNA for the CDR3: TGTGCCTGGTGTCGCCCCGGCCCCATCACTGAAGCTTTCTCT.

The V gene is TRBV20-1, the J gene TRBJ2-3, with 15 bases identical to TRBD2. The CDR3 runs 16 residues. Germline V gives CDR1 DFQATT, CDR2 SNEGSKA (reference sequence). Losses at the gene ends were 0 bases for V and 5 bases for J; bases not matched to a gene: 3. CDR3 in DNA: TGCAGTGCTAGAGATGGACTAGCGGGAGGGAGAGATACGCAGTATTTT. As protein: CSARDGLAGGRDTQYF.